Listed below are T cell receptor beta chains from one sample, sequenced in a study of regulatory T cells in long-lasting Graves disease. TCRdb re-called the multiplex PCR reads with MiXCR, one entry per CDR3 protein. The sample yields almost 350,000 distinct CDR3 sequences, about 20% seen once. Sequenced material: peripheral blood mononuclear cells (PBMCs), taken when the disease was refractory, from a patient treated with antithyroid drugs. The source is a female donor with Graves disease. Both conserved end residues are part of each CDR3. Clone size is shown for a subset of rows, as once, few, many or a class of expanded clone.

j_gene: TRBJ2-5
abundance: many
v_gene: TRBV7-9
CDR3aa: CASRLIFGAGRPPQETQYF

j_gene: TRBJ2-5
abundance: many
v_gene: TRBV3-1
CDR3aa: CASSQSSTGHTF

j_gene: TRBJ2-5
abundance: many
v_gene: TRBV20-1
CDR3aa: CSASLAGGPGTQYF

j_gene: TRBJ2-1
abundance: .
v_gene: TRBV18
CDR3aa: CASSRGDSSYNEQFF

j_gene: TRBJ1-1
abundance: many
v_gene: TRBV19
CDR3aa: CASSEGQGNTEAFF

j_gene: TRBJ2-4
abundance: .
v_gene: TRBV30
CDR3aa: CAWSVQGAQNIQYF

j_gene: TRBJ2-6
abundance: many
v_gene: TRBV28
CDR3aa: CASSTGGAGANVLTF

j_gene: TRBJ1-1
abundance: .
v_gene: TRBV30
CDR3aa: CAWKTDRVAEAFF

j_gene: TRBJ2-7
abundance: few
v_gene: TRBV7-9
CDR3aa: CASSSPSHGLANYEQYF

j_gene: TRBJ2-5
abundance: many
v_gene: TRBV2
CDR3aa: CASGGTTGGFFMGETQYF

j_gene: TRBJ1-5
abundance: few
v_gene: TRBV20-1
CDR3aa: CSAGGRGNQPQHF

j_gene: TRBJ2-7
abundance: many
v_gene: TRBV13
CDR3aa: CASSFTPVPTGRGEQYF

j_gene: TRBJ1-6
abundance: many
v_gene: TRBV12-3/TRBV12-4
CDR3aa: CASSLGEDSPLHF

j_gene: TRBJ1-1
abundance: .
v_gene: TRBV10-3
CDR3aa: CAISRDMGTEAFF

j_gene: TRBJ1-2
abundance: few
v_gene: TRBV18
CDR3aa: CASSPTGAADNYGYTF

j_gene: TRBJ1-5
abundance: many
v_gene: TRBV2
CDR3aa: CASSEGDTRNQPQHF

j_gene: TRBJ1-5
abundance: many
v_gene: TRBV28
CDR3aa: CASRGGWVSNQPQHF

j_gene: TRBJ2-1
abundance: .
v_gene: TRBV7-8
CDR3aa: CASSLVDGSYNEQFF

j_gene: TRBJ2-4
abundance: .
v_gene: TRBV19
CDR3aa: CASSITQGWKNIQYF

j_gene: TRBJ2-7
abundance: .
v_gene: TRBV11-2
CDR3aa: CASSALAGLSSYEQYF

j_gene: TRBJ2-5
abundance: many
v_gene: TRBV20-1
CDR3aa: CSARDFLAGVGTQYF

j_gene: TRBJ1-6
abundance: .
v_gene: TRBV19
CDR3aa: CASTNAGNSPLHF

j_gene: TRBJ1-1
abundance: .
v_gene: TRBV19
CDR3aa: CASSTISSTQNTEAFF

j_gene: TRBJ2-2
abundance: few
v_gene: TRBV5-6
CDR3aa: CASSWTNGELFF

j_gene: TRBJ2-5
abundance: .
v_gene: TRBV11-2
CDR3aa: CASSYAPGPTETQYF

j_gene: TRBJ1-1
abundance: many
v_gene: TRBV6-5
CDR3aa: CASSYGPRGEAFF

j_gene: TRBJ1-5
abundance: .
v_gene: TRBV7-2
CDR3aa: CASSPGQGGGQPQHF

j_gene: TRBJ2-7
abundance: .
v_gene: TRBV6-1
CDR3aa: CASSRGQGSSEQYF

j_gene: TRBJ2-7
abundance: .
v_gene: TRBV6-1
CDR3aa: CASRRSRATHYEQYF

j_gene: TRBJ2-4
abundance: many
v_gene: TRBV12-3/TRBV12-4
CDR3aa: CASSPNSGTKNIQYF

j_gene: TRBJ1-4
abundance: many
v_gene: TRBV7-9
CDR3aa: CASSPSTEYHEKLFF

j_gene: TRBJ1-1
abundance: .
v_gene: TRBV6-2/TRBV6-3
CDR3aa: CASSGLAGTEAFF

j_gene: TRBJ1-4
abundance: many
v_gene: TRBV7-6
CDR3aa: CASSLATGVNEKLFF

j_gene: TRBJ2-7
abundance: few
v_gene: TRBV29-1
CDR3aa: CSVEGGEQSYEQYF

j_gene: TRBJ2-3
abundance: .
v_gene: TRBV19
CDR3aa: CASSLEGSHTDTQYF

j_gene: TRBJ1-1
abundance: many
v_gene: TRBV12-5
CDR3aa: CASASEGGTEAFF

j_gene: TRBJ1-1
abundance: few
v_gene: TRBV4-1
CDR3aa: CASSQADRAEAFF

j_gene: TRBJ1-4
abundance: many
v_gene: TRBV3-1
CDR3aa: CASSQGRLEKLFF

j_gene: TRBJ1-1
abundance: .
v_gene: TRBV7-3
CDR3aa: CASSLRGGGGRITEAFF

j_gene: TRBJ2-5
abundance: many
v_gene: TRBV12-3/TRBV12-4
CDR3aa: CASGRGSPPQETQYF

j_gene: TRBJ2-7
abundance: many
v_gene: TRBV11-2
CDR3aa: CASSSGGAQYF

j_gene: TRBJ2-5
abundance: many
v_gene: TRBV11-2
CDR3aa: CASSHRTSGETQYF

j_gene: TRBJ1-1
abundance: many
v_gene: TRBV7-9
CDR3aa: CASSPPDLRTEAFF

j_gene: TRBJ2-1
abundance: once
v_gene: TRBV19
CDR3aa: CASSPLAGGRLYNEQFF

j_gene: TRBJ2-7
abundance: .
v_gene: TRBV7-2
CDR3aa: CASTQGPHFHEQYF

j_gene: TRBJ1-5
abundance: few
v_gene: TRBV4-1
CDR3aa: CASSRGQGGKQPQHF

j_gene: TRBJ1-2
abundance: few
v_gene: TRBV19
CDR3aa: CASSSRDRASYGYTF

j_gene: TRBJ2-7
abundance: .
v_gene: TRBV7-2
CDR3aa: CASSLVVGAAYEQYF

j_gene: TRBJ2-6
abundance: few
v_gene: TRBV11-3
CDR3aa: CASSSRTGSGANVLTF